Shown below are 14 T cell receptor beta chains from a single sample sequenced in a study of identifying expanded T cells in peripheral blood. Measured with immunoSEQ multiplex PCR; TCRdb has only the in-frame clones, and not every one. The table lists 95,000 or so clones, about 90% of them singletons. The material sequenced was blood. The receptors were gathered from a person between 18 and 75 years old in good health.

The chain has TRBV7-2 and TRBJ1-2; no clear D. Trimming pared 3 bases from V and 7 bases from J, leaving 15 bases between. CDR3 length: 14 residues. Germline V gene data show CDR1 as SGHTA and CDR2 as FQGNSA. The chain's CDR3 is CASSFGSAEGGYTF. The DNA of the CDR3 is TGTGCCAGCAGCTTTGGCAGCGCCGAGGGTGGCTACACCTTC.

This clone was detected only once. The chain is built from TRBV19 and TRBJ1-1; D may be TRBD1 (6 bases). V shed 10 bases and J shed 3 bases, with 18 bases lying between them. Germline CDR1 is LNHDA and CDR2 is SQIVND (reference sequence). The length of the CDR3 is 14 residues. The CDR3 sequence: CATWDMLGDTEAFF. CDR3 DNA sequence: TGTGCCACCTGGGACATGCTGGGGGACACTGAAGCTTTCTTT. The full variable domain, in which reference TRBV19 and TRBJ1-1 provide the parts outside the CDR3, is DGGITQSPKYLFRKEGQNVTLSCEQNLNHDAMYWYRQDPGQGLRLIYYSQIVNDFQKGDIAEGYSVSREKKESFPLTVTSAQKNPTAFYLCATWDMLGDTEAFFGQGTRLTVV.

The gene calls are TRBV7-2 and TRBJ2-3; 8 bases fit TRBD1. Per germline, CDR1 SGHTA and CDR2 FQGNSA. This CDR3 region has 15 residues. V shed 5 bases and J 3 bases; nucleotides not matched to a gene: 7. The CDR3, as DNA: TGTGCCAGCAGCCTCCGACAGGGGAGAACAGATACGCAGTATTTT. This translates into CASSLRQGRTDTQYF.

CDR3 coding DNA: TGTGCCAGCAGTTTATCGATGGGGACAGGACTTTATGGCTACACCTTC. Its translation: CASSLSMGTGLYGYTF. This rearrangement joins TRBV27 to TRBJ1-2, with 8 nucleotides matching TRBD1. V trimming: 0 bases; J trimming: 5 bases; junction bases outside the gene matches: 8. The germline V gene encodes CDR1 MNHEY and CDR2 SMNVEV (reference sequence). CDR3 size: 16 residues.

The table lists this clone with a few counts. The V call is TRBV4-1, the J call TRBJ2-3; 8 nucleotides agree with TRBD1. The V and J ends lost 4 bases and 0 bases, in that order; junction bases with no gene match: 21. The germline V gene encodes CDR1 MGHRA and CDR2 YSYEKL. The CDR3 length is 21 residues. CDR3 protein: CASSLTWNPIGNRGSTDTQYF. Written as DNA, the CDR3 is TGCGCCAGCAGCCTCACCTGGAACCCGATCGGGAACAGGGGGAGCACAGATACGCAGTATTTT.

This clone was picked up a small number of times. The chain couples TRBV7-2 to TRBJ1-5, with TRBD1 as a possible D gene (5 bases). Trimming cost V 2 bases and J 14 bases, with 13 bases left between them. CDR3 length equals 12 residues. Germline assignment: CDR1 SGHTA and CDR2 FQGNSA. The CDR3 reads CASSLNGQGEHF. In nucleotides, the CDR3 is TGTGCCAGCAGCTTAAACGGACAAGGGGAGCATTTT.

The rearrangement links TRBV7-9 to TRBJ1-1; 7 bases fit TRBD1. CDR3 length equals 15 residues. Trimming cost V 4 bases and J 1 base; bases outside gene matches: 6. The germline CDR1 and CDR2 sequences are SEHNR and FQNEAQ (reference sequence). The CDR3 DNA sequence: TGTGCCAGCAGCTCCTACAGGGGCCCGAACACTGAAGCTTTCTTT. This encodes CASSSYRGPNTEAFF.

J is TRBJ1-4 and V is TRBV9; D uncertain. Trimming pared 4 bases from V and 0 bases from J, leaving 7 bases between. The CDR3 runs to 14 residues. From germline, CDR1 is SGDLS and CDR2 YYNGEE. The CDR3 is CASSPEATNEKLFF. CDR3 in DNA: TGTGCCAGCAGCCCGGAAGCAACTAATGAAAAACTGTTTTTT.

The chain carries TRBV6-4 and TRBJ2-1; D is ambiguous. This CDR3 contains 15 residues. Germline V gene lookup returns CDR1 MRHNA and CDR2 SNTAGT. Trimming shortened V by 5 bases and J by 6 bases, and 17 bases separated the two germline ends. The CDR3 DNA sequence: TGTGCCAGCAGTCGGACGGGCCATGGGGTCAATGAGCAGTTCTTC. Residues: CASSRTGHGVNEQFF.

The chain recombines TRBV10-1 with TRBJ2-5, with D perhaps matching TRBD1 or TRBD2 (5 bases each). Trimming cost V 5 bases and J 3 bases, with 16 bases left between them. This CDR3 spans 15 amino acids. The V gene's germline CDR1 is WNHNN and CDR2 SYGVQD (reference sequence). The CDR3 DNA is TGCGCCAGCAGTCCGCGTGGTGTGGGGGAAGAGACCCAGTACTTC. Protein product: CASSPRGVGEETQYF.

With respect to this clone: Other nucleotide sequences in the sample specify the same CDR3. The chain links TRBV14 to TRBJ1-6; tentative D call: TRBD1 (6 bases). Germline CDR1 and CDR2: SGHDN and FVKESK. V lost 0 bases, J lost 10 bases, and 13 bases lay in between. This CDR3 has 15 amino acids. Here the CDR3 reads CASSQDIGQGSPLHF. CDR3 sequence (DNA): TGTGCCAGCAGCCAAGATATCGGGCAGGGGTCACCCCTCCACTTT.

The chain is built from TRBV7-6 and TRBJ2-1, with 11 bases identical to TRBD2. CDR1 SGHVS and CDR2 FNYEAQ come from the germline V gene. Trimming at V came to 5 bases and at J to 3 bases, leaving 3 bases not matched to a gene. CDR3 size: 15 residues. The CDR3, as DNA: TGTGCCAGCAGCGGCGGGACTAGCGGCTACAATGAGCAGTTCTTC. Its protein product is CASSGGTSGYNEQFF.

The CDR3 region is CASSRRGQGGEKLFF. The DNA of the CDR3 is TGTGCCAGCAGCAGAAGGGGACAGGGTGGGGAAAAACTGTTTTTT. The chain couples TRBV7-9 to TRBJ1-4; 9 nucleotides match TRBD1. The ends lost 5 bases at V and 8 bases at J; junction bases unmatched: 9. Germline-derived CDR1 and CDR2 are SEHNR and FQNEAQ (reference sequence). This CDR3 comprises 15 residues.

This clone showed up just once. The chain uses TRBV6-6 and TRBJ2-7; D may be TRBD1 (6 bases). Per the germline V gene, CDR1 is MNHNY and CDR2 is SVGAGI (reference sequence). Between the trimmed V and J ends, which lost 6 bases and 4 bases, there was a span of 13 bases. The CDR3 covers 13 residues. The DNA for the CDR3 is TGTGCCAGCAGACCCGGGACACCGTACGAGCAGTACTTC. Translated: CASRPGTPYEQYF.